This T cell receptor (beta chain) is drawn from a study of cytomegalovirus exposure and HLA in healthy donors. Study-wide background: A subsequent analysis reported that the roughly 120 validation repertoires were produced on the same platform that had also been used for the 550 to 750 first-cohort repertoires. Study-wide findings and caveats: The majority of TCR sequences were rare, yet some public TCRs appeared in many donors.

Method: immunoSEQ multiplex PCR; TCRdb's copy keeps in-frame clones and lacks some. In the table there are around 170,000 clones, around nine tenths of which are singletons. Germline-derived CDR1 and CDR2 are MDHEN and SYDVKM. The CDR3 length is 15 residues. The germline V and J ends were trimmed by 6 bases and 4 bases, with 15 bases remaining between them. A remark on this clone: Its target is unknown.

The approximately 120-subject validation cohort, separate from the approximately 630-subject first cohort, included the donors. The TCR sequence derives from a man between 18 and 35 years old in good health and CMV-seronegative. Sequenced sample: PBMCs. The J gene is TRBJ1-4, the V gene TRBV28; unclear D gene. The CDR3, as DNA: TGTGCCAGCAGATCCGCGGCCGCGAATAATGAAAAACTGTTTTTT. Translated, it gives CASRSAAANNEKLFF.